This T cell receptor (beta chain) was recorded in a study of response to subunit inactivated influenza vaccine. V lost 4 bases and J lost 15; bases outside the gene matches: 7. Germline loops: CDR1 SEHNR, CDR2 FQNEAQ (reference sequence). This CDR3 is 12 amino acids long. Via MiXCR, TCRdb re-called the RT-PCR reads, giving one row per CDR3 protein. The table lists approximately 530,000 distinct CDR3 sequences, around 7.9% of them singletons, with 13% in the top ten. This clonotype was picked up a small number of times. Its antigen is not identified. Study results and limitations: The authors suggested that every seasonal influenza vaccination recruits few new T cells.

This sequence was found in a man aged 50 to 69 who received an inactivated influenza vaccine. The chain joins TRBV7-9 to TRBJ2-1; TRBD1 aligns across 9 bases. This material consisted of PBMCs from blood, taken around 2 years after vaccination. The CDR3 sequence: CASSSPGQGGFF. DNA of the CDR3: TGTGCCAGCAGCTCACCGGGACAGGGAGGGTTCTTC.